This note documents a single T cell receptor beta chain sequence. Its specificity is not known. This sample is part of a study of cytomegalovirus exposure and HLA in healthy donors. This PCR relied on a set of 60 Vbeta primers and 13 Jbeta primers. Only in-frame clones appear in the TCRdb table, and some are missing; sequencing was by immunoSEQ multiplex PCR. Here the sample spans fewer than 250,000 clones, 70% to 90% being singletons. V was trimmed by 5 bases and J by 4 bases, leaving 15 bases between them. CDR3 length: 15 residues. Per the germline V gene, CDR1 is SGHAT and CDR2 is FQDESV (reference sequence). General study findings and limits: Versus the approximately 670-donor mean, an Asian-associated ancestry cluster reportedly showed fewer N-insertions in a later analysis.

This chain links TRBV11-1 with TRBJ2-1, with D possibly being TRBD2 (6 bases). The receptor was isolated from a man aged 25-40 years in good health and CMV-seronegative. Input material: PBMCs. CDR3 coding DNA: TGTGCCAGCAGCGTTCCACCCGGGACTTACAATGAGCAGTTCTTC. It translates to CASSVPPGTYNEQFF.